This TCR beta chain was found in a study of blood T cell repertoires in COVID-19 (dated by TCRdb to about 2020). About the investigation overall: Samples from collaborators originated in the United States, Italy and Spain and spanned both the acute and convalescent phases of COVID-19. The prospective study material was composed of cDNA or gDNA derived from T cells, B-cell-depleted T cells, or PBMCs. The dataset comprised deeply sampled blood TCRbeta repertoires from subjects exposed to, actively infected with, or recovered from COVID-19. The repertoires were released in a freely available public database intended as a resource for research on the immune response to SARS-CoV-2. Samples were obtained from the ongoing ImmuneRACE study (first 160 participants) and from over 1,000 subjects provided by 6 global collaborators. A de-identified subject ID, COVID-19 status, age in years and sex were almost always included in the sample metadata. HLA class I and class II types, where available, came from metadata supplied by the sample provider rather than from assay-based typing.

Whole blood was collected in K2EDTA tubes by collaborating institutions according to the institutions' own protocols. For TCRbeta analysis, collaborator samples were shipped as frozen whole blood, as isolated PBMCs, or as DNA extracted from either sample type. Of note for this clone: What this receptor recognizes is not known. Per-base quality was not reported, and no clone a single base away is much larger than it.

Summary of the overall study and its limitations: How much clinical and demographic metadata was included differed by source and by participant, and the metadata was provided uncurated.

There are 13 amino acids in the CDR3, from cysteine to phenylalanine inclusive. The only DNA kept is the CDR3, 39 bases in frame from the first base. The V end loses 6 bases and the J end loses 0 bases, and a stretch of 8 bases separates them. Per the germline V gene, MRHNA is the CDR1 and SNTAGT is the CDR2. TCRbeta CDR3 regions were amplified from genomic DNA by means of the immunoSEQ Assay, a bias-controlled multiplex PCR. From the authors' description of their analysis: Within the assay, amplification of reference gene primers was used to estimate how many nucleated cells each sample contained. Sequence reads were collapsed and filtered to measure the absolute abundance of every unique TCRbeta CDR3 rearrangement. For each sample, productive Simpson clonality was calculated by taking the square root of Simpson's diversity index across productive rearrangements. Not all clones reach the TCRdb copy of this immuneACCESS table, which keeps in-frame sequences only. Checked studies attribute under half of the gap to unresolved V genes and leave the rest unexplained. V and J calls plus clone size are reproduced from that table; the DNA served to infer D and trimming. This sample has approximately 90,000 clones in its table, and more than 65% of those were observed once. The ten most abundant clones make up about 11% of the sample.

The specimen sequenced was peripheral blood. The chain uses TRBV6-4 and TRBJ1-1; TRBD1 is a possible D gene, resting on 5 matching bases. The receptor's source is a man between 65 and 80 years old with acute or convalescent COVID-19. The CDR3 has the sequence CASSREMNTEAFF. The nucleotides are TGTGCCAGCAGCAGGGAAATGAACACTGAAGCTTTCTTT.